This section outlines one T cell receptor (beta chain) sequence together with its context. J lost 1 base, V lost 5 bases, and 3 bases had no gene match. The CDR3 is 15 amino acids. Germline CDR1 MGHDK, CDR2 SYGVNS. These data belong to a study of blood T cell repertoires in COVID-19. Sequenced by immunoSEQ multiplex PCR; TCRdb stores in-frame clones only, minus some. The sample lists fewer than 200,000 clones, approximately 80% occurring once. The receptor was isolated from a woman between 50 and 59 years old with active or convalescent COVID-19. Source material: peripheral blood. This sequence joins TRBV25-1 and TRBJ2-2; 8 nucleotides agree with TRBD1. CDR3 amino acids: CASSKQGGNTGELFF. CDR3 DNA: TGTGCCAGCAGTAAACAGGGGGGGAACACCGGGGAGCTGTTTTTT.